Below are 22 T cell receptor beta chains sequenced from a single sample in a study of Graves' ophthalmopathy and Graves' hyperthyroidism. Amplification of the TCR beta CDR3 regions used RNA transcripts (as template). HTBI primers were employed in first-round RT-PCR, then a second-round multiplex PCR followed. TCRdb redid the calling of the multiplex PCR reads with MiXCR, one entry per CDR3 protein. The sample consists of more than 550,000 distinct CDR3 sequences, about 41% of them appearing once. Source material: peripheral blood. These receptors were collected from an adult man with Graves' ophthalmopathy.

V and J are TRBV29-1 and TRBJ2-5; 13 positions match TRBD2. Germline loops: CDR1 SQVTM, CDR2 ANQGSEA. The CDR3 length is 14 residues. The CDR3 nucleotides are TGCAGTGCCGTACTAGCGGGGGGGTGGGAGACCCAGTACTTC. It is translated as CSAVLAGGWETQYF. The variable domain in full, completed from reference TRBV29-1 and TRBJ2-5, reads SAVISQKPSRDICQRGTSLTIQCQVDSQVTMMFWYRQQPGQSLTLIATANQGSEATYESGFVIDKFPISRPNLTFSTLTVSNMSPEDSSIYLCSAVLAGGWETQYFGPGTRLLVL.

The chain has TRBV7-9 and TRBJ2-3; TRBD1 might be the D (6 bases). CDR3 length: 15 amino acids. Germline values: CDR1 SEHNR, CDR2 FQNEAQ (reference sequence). Trimming removed 1 base at V and 5 bases at J, with 13 bases between. The CDR3 DNA sequence: TGTGCCAGCAGCTTAGGTTCAGGCAGGGGAGATACGCAGTATTTT. This translates into CASSLGSGRGDTQYF.

This chain uses TRBV4-2 with TRBJ1-2; D gene ambiguous. The germline V gene encodes CDR1 LGHNA and CDR2 YNFKEQ. This CDR3 comprises 16 residues. V was cut by 0 bases and J by 3 bases, with 14 bases left in between. CDR3 sequence (DNA): TGTGCCAGCAGCCAAGATCGGGGAGGGTATTACTATGGCTACACCTTC. Amino acids: CASSQDRGGYYYGYTF.

There are many counts of this clonotype. The V and J genes are TRBV7-9 and TRBJ2-7; D remains ambiguous. Germline CDR1 reads SEHNR; CDR2 reads FQNEAQ (reference sequence). V lost 1 base and J lost 3, with 7 bases in between. The CDR3 totals 13 residues. For the CDR3, the DNA is TGTGCCAGCAGCTTAGTGGATTTCTACGAGCAGTACTTC. It encodes CASSLVDFYEQYF.

This clonotype has only one observation. The rearrangement links TRBV19 to TRBJ2-7; 8 bases agree with TRBD1. Gene TRBJ2-1 matches the end of the DNA better, so the J call may be wrong. Germline loops: CDR1 LNHDA, CDR2 SQIVND (reference sequence). The CDR3 spans 13 residues. The CDR3 DNA reads TGTGCCAGTACCATACAGGGGGGCGATGAGCAGTTCTTC. Residues: CASTIQGGDEQFF.

The sample holds a few counts of this clonotype. V is TRBV4-1 and J is TRBJ2-7; the match to TRBD2 covers 9 bases. CDR3 length: 16 residues. CDR1 and CDR2 (germline): MGHRA, YSYEKL. The V gene end was trimmed by 0 bases and the J gene end by 6 bases; junction bases not matched to a gene: 9. The CDR3 DNA reads TGCGCCAGCAGCCAAGAAGGGCTAGCGGGATCGCCCGAGCAGTACTTC. Protein: CASSQEGLAGSPEQYF.

This clonotype has a count of ten or more. The chain recombines TRBV24-1 with TRBJ1-1, with a possible D match to TRBD1 (5 bases). CDR3 length equals 16 residues. The germline gives CDR1 KGHDR, CDR2 SFDVKD. The V gene lost 4 bases and the J gene lost 1 base, with 15 bases spanning the gap. CDR3 bases: TGTGCCACCAGTGAAGGGCAGGGTCGAGGGAACACTGAAGCTTTCTTT. It encodes CATSEGQGRGNTEAFF.

This clonotype turned up a few times. J is TRBJ1-1 and V is TRBV5-1; D remains ambiguous. The CDR3 runs 14 residues. From germline, CDR1 is SGHRS and CDR2 YFSETQ. The V end was cut by 0 bases, the J end by 11 bases, with 17 bases between. CDR3 DNA sequence: TGCGCCAGCAGCTTGGCCTCGTCGTTGGGAGGGGCTTTCTTT. Translation: CASSLASSLGGAFF. The full variable domain, completed using reference TRBV5-1 and TRBJ1-1, is KAGVTQTPRYLIKTRGQQVTLSCSPISGHRSVSWYQQTPGQGLQFLFEYFSETQRNKGNFPGRFSGRQFSNSRSEMNVSTLELGDSALYLCASSLASSLGGAFFGQGTRLTVV.

The sample holds a few counts of this clonotype. V gene TRBV30 combines with J gene TRBJ1-3, with D possibly TRBD1 on 6 matching bases. The CDR3 sequence is 16 residues long. With 4 bases removed from V and 2 bases from J, the gap between germline ends came to 18 bases. Germline V gene data show CDR1 as GTSNPN and CDR2 as SVGIG (reference sequence). CDR3 loop: CAWTGASGAPGNTIYF. The CDR3 DNA reads as TGTGCCTGGACCGGGGCCTCGGGGGCGCCTGGAAACACCATATATTTT.

This clonotype was detected many times. The V gene is TRBV7-3, the J gene TRBJ1-2; the D gene is possibly TRBD1 (5 bases). The V and J ends lost 6 bases and 0 bases respectively, with 8 bases between them. The CDR3 contains 13 residues. Germline lookup yields CDR1 SGHTA and CDR2 FQGTGA. As DNA, the CDR3 is TGTGCCAGCAGACGGACAACTAACTATGGCTACACCTTC. Translated: CASRRTTNYGYTF.

The chain has TRBV7-8 and TRBJ1-1; 8 bases map to TRBD1. The CDR3 length is 16 residues. Trimming removed 5 bases from V and 2 bases from J; junction bases left unmatched: 10. Germline values: CDR1 SGHVS, CDR2 FQNEAQ. CDR3 in amino acids: CASSPRPGQVNTEAFF. The CDR3 DNA is TGTGCCAGCAGCCCAAGACCGGGACAGGTTAACACTGAAGCTTTCTTT.

CDR3 amino acids: CATSEDRAAQPQHF. CDR3 DNA sequence: TGTGCCACCAGTGAAGACAGGGCGGCTCAGCCCCAGCATTTT. J is TRBJ1-5 and V is TRBV24-1; 7 bases are a match to TRBD1. The CDR3 is 14 residues long. CDR1 and CDR2 from the germline V gene are KGHDR and SFDVKD. Germline trimming cut 4 bases from V and 6 bases from J; bases unmatched to any gene: 5.

Remarks on this clonotype: A read error may be the cause here, since a much bigger clone is one base away. CDR3 protein: CAGLLQYAGDYGYTF. For the CDR3, the DNA is TGTGCCGGCTTACTACAATACGCAGGAGACTATGGCTACACCTTC. The chain combines TRBV12-3 or TRBV12-4 with TRBJ1-2; D unclear. This CDR3 spans 15 amino acids. Trimming left V 11 bases short and J 3 bases short, with 22 bases between.

This clonotype was seen ten or more times. The J gene is TRBJ1-5, the V gene TRBV5-1; D gene unclear. CDR1 is SGHRS, CDR2 YFSETQ, per germline. The V gene lost 2 bases and the J gene lost 5 bases, with 11 bases spanning the gap. The CDR3 length is 14 residues. CDR3 in DNA: TGCGCCAGCAGCTTCGGTGGAATTGATCAGCCCCAGCATTTT. Encoded protein: CASSFGGIDQPQHF.

The V call is TRBV20-1, the J call TRBJ2-5; 9 bases are a match to TRBD2. Trimming took 3 bases from V and 5 from J; bases not matched to a gene: 16. Per the germline V gene, CDR1 is DFQATT and CDR2 is SNEGSKA (reference sequence). The CDR3 runs to 17 residues. CDR3 coding DNA: TGCAGTGCTAGGTCTTCCCTAGCGGGGCCGGTGAGGGAGACCCAGTACTTC. Translated, it gives CSARSSLAGPVRETQYF.

This clonotype has just one count. The chain links TRBV29-1 to TRBJ1-4; 7 nucleotides line up with TRBD1. Germline V gene data show CDR1 as SQVTM and CDR2 as ANQGSEA. V lost 6 bases to trimming and J lost 8 bases; unmatched junction nucleotides: 15. The CDR3 is 15 amino acids. CDR3 in DNA: TGCAGCGTGGGAACATCCGGGACAGCGAGGGAAAAACTGTTTTTT. Amino acid sequence: CSVGTSGTAREKLFF.

This clonotype was counted many times. The V and J genes are TRBV19 and TRBJ1-2; possible D gene TRBD1, 5 bases. Trimming left V 1 base short and J 7 bases short, with 10 bases between. Germline loops: CDR1 LNHDA, CDR2 SQIVND (reference sequence). CDR3 length: 13 amino acids. The CDR3 is CASSIAGRAGYTF. The CDR3 DNA is TGTGCCAGTAGTATAGCAGGGAGGGCTGGCTACACCTTC.

As concerns this clonotype: A read error may explain this, as a much larger clone is one base away. V is TRBV7-3 and J is TRBJ2-2; TRBD2 agrees at 11 bases. This CDR3 has 16 residues. Germline CDR1 SGHTA, CDR2 FQGTGA. The V and J ends lost 5 bases and 2 bases, in that order; junction bases with no gene match: 4. CDR3 nucleotide sequence: TGTGCCAGCAGCCTAGGGACTAGCGGTAACACCGGGGAGCTGTTTTTT. It yields the protein CASSLGTSGNTGELFF. The complete variable domain, with remaining parts taken from reference TRBV7-3 and TRBJ2-2, reads GAGVSQTPSNKVTEKGKYVELRCDPISGHTALYWYRQSLGQGPEFLIYFQGTGAADDSGLPNDRFFAVRPEGSVSTLKIQRTERGDSAVYLCASSLGTSGNTGELFFGEGSRLTVL.

The rearrangement joins TRBV10-3 to TRBJ2-7; 9 bases match TRBD1. The V and J ends lost 10 bases and 4 bases, in that order; junction bases with no gene match: 8. Germline V CDR1 and CDR2: ENHRY, SYGVKD. The CDR3 covers 13 residues. Written as DNA, the CDR3 is TGTGCCAGCAGAGCCGGGACAGGGTACGAGCAGTACTTC. Its protein is CASRAGTGYEQYF.

V is TRBV10-2 and J is TRBJ2-7; D is unresolved. Germline assignment: CDR1 WSHSY and CDR2 SAAADI. CDR3 size: 10 residues. V lost 7 bases and J 4 bases, leaving 5 bases between the germline ends. This CDR3 reads CASMVYEQYF. CDR3 nucleotides: TGCGCCAGCATGGTGTACGAGCAGTACTTC.

The chain carries TRBV10-3 and TRBJ2-2; tentatively, D is TRBD1 (6 bases). The germline V gene encodes CDR1 ENHRY and CDR2 SYGVKD. V was trimmed by 0 bases and J by 3 bases, leaving 11 bases between them. The CDR3 runs 16 residues. CDR3 nucleotide sequence: TGTGCCATCAGTGAGTCGAGGACAGATTACACCGGGGAGCTGTTTTTT. This codes for CAISESRTDYTGELFF.

This clonotype was observed a handful of times. The chain uses TRBV5-5 and TRBJ1-3; D is uncertain. The V gene lost 2 bases and the J gene lost 0 bases, with 12 bases spanning the gap. Germline CDR1 reads SGHKS; CDR2 reads YYEKEE (reference sequence). The CDR3 runs to 16 residues. DNA for the CDR3: TGTGCCAGCAGCTTAGCGAGGGTACGCTCTGGAAACACCATATATTTT. Its protein is CASSLARVRSGNTIYF.